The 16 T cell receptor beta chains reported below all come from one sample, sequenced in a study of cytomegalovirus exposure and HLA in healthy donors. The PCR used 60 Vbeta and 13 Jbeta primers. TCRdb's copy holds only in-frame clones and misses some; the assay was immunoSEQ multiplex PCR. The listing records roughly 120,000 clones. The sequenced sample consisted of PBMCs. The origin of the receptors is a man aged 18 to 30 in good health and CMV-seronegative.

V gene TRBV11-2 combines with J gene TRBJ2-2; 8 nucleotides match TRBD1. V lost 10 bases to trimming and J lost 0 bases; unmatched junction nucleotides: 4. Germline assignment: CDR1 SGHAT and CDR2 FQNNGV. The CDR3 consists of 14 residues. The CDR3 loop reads CATGGWANTGELFF. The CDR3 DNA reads TGTGCCACAGGGGGCTGGGCGAACACCGGGGAGCTGTTTTTT.

CDR3 sequence: CASTESGVGGPLHF. The CDR3 DNA reads TGTGCCAGCACCGAATCCGGGGTAGGCGGACCCCTCCACTTT. The chain links TRBV7-9 to TRBJ1-6; D is ambiguous. The CDR3 has 14 residues. V lost 7 bases and J lost 12, with 19 bases in between. Looked up from germline, CDR1 is SEHNR and CDR2 is FQNEAQ (reference sequence).

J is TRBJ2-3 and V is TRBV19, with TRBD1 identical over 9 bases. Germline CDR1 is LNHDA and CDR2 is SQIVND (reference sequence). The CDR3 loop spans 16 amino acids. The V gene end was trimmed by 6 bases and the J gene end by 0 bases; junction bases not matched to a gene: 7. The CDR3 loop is CASRGQGMLSTDTQYF. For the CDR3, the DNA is TGTGCCAGTAGGGGACAGGGAATGCTTAGCACAGATACGCAGTATTTT. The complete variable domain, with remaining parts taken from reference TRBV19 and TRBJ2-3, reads DGGITQSPKYLFRKEGQNVTLSCEQNLNHDAMYWYRQDPGQGLRLIYYSQIVNDFQKGDIAEGYSVSREKKESFPLTVTSAQKNPTAFYLCASRGQGMLSTDTQYFGPGTRLTVL.

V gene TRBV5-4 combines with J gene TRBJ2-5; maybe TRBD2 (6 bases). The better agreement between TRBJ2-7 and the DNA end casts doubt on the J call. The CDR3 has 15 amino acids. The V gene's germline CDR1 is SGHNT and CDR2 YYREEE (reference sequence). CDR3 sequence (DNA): TGTGCCAGCAGCTTGGATTTGGGAGGCCCCTACGAGCAGTACTTC. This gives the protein CASSLDLGGPYEQYF.

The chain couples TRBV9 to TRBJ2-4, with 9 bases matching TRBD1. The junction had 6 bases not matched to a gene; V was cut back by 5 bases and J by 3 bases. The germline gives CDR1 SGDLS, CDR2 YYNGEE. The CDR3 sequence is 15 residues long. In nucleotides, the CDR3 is TGTGCCAGCAGTCGGACAGGGGAGAGCAAAAACATTCAGTACTTC. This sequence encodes CASSRTGESKNIQYF.

CDR3 region: CSARDDQGYTF. In DNA, the CDR3 is TGCAGTGCTAGAGATGATCAGGGCTACACCTTC. The chain employs TRBV20-1 and TRBJ1-2; D uncertain. Trimming removed 0 bases from V and 8 bases from J, with 7 bases in between. Germline CDR1 is DFQATT and CDR2 is SNEGSKA (reference sequence). The length of the CDR3 is 11 residues.

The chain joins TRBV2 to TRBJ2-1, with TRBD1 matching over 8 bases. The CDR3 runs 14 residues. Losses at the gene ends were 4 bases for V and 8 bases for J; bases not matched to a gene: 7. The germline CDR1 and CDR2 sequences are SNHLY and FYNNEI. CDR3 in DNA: TGTGCCAGCAGTGTAGGCAGGGGGCCCCATGAGCAGTTCTTC. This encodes CASSVGRGPHEQFF. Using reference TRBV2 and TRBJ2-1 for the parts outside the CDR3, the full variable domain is EPEVTQTPSHQVTQMGQEVILRCVPISNHLYFYWYRQILGQKVEFLVSFYNNEISEKSEIFDDQFSVERPDGSNFTLKIRSTKLEDSAMYFCASSVGRGPHEQFFGPGTRLTVL.

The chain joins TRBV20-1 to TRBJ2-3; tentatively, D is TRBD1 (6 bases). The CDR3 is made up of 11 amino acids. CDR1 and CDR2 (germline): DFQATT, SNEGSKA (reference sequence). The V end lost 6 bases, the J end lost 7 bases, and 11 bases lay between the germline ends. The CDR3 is CSANRDHTQYF. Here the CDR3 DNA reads TGCAGTGCGAACAGGGATCATACGCAGTATTTT.

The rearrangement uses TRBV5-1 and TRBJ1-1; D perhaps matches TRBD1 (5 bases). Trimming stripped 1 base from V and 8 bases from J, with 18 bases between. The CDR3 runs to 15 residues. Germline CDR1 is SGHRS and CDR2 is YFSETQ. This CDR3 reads CASSLRFEVTVEAFF. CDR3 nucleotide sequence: TGCGCCAGCAGCTTGAGGTTTGAGGTGACAGTCGAAGCTTTCTTT.

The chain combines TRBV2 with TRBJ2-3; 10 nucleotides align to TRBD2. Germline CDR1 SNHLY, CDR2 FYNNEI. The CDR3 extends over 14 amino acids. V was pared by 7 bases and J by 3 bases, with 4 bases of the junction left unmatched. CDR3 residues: CASTYSGRTDTQYF. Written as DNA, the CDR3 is TGTGCCAGCACTTATAGCGGGAGGACAGATACGCAGTATTTT.

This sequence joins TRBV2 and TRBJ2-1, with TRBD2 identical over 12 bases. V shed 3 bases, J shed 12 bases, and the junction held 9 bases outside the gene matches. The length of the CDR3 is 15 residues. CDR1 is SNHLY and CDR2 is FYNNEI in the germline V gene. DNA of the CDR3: TGTGCCAGCAGTGATTGGCTAGCGGGAGGGCCGGGGCAGTTCTTC. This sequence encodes CASSDWLAGGPGQFF.

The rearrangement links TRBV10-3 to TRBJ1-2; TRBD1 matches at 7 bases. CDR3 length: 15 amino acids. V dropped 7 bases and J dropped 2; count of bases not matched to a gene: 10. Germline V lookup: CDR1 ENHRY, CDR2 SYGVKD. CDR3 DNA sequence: TGTGCCATCAACGGGCCTGGCAGGGGGAACTATGGCTACACCTTC. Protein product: CAINGPGRGNYGYTF.

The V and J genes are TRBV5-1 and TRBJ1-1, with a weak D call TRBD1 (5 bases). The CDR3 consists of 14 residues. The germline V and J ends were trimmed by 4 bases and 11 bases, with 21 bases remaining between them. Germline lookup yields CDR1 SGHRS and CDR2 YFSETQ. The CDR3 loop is CASSLDSFPDLAFF. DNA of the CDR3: TGCGCCAGCAGCCTAGACAGTTTCCCGGACCTTGCTTTCTTT. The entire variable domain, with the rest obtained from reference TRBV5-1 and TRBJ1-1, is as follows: KAGVTQTPRYLIKTRGQQVTLSCSPISGHRSVSWYQQTPGQGLQFLFEYFSETQRNKGNFPGRFSGRQFSNSRSEMNVSTLELGDSALYLCASSLDSFPDLAFFGQGTRLTVV.

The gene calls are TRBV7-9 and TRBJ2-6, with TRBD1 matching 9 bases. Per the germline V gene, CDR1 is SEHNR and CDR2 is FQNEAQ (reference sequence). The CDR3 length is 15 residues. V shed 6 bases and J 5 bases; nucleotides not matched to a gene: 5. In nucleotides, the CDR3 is TGTGCCAGCAGACCTGACAGGGGGAGGGCCAACGTCCTGACTTTC. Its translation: CASRPDRGRANVLTF.

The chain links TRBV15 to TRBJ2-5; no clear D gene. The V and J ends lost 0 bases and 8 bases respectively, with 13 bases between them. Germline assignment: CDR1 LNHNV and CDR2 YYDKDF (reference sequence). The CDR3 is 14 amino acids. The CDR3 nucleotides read TGTGCCACCAGCAGAGATCAAGCGTCCAACACCCAGTACTTC. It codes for CATSRDQASNTQYF.

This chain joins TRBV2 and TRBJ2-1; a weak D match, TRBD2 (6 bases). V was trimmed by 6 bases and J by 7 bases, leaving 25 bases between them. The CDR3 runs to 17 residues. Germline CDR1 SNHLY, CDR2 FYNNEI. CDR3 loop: CASSLRDSRLLHNEQFF. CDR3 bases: TGTGCCAGCAGCTTAAGGGACTCCCGCCTTCTACATAATGAGCAGTTCTTC.